This T cell receptor (beta chain) was profiled in a study of shared clonotypes between healthy human individuals. General study results and limits: Rarefaction gave evidence that sorted-subset sequencing remained incomplete despite large depth. Clonotype sharing among donors, it was expected, would be affected by sequencing depth.

The CDR3 loop spans 14 amino acids. Deletions cut 4 bases from V and 3 bases from J, with 13 bases between. CDR1 and CDR2 from the germline V gene are MNHEY and SMNVEV (reference sequence). Measured with immunoSEQ multiplex PCR; TCRdb has only the in-frame clones, and not every one. The sample consists of about 1.9 million clones, 93% of them appearing once. A remark on this clone: The antigen remains unidentified.

Terminally differentiated effector memory CD45RA+ cells were excluded from the naive CD8 cells, which were CD45RO-negative and positively selected for CCR7. The study drew its donors from healthy HIV-negative adults without recent acute infections or vaccinations. Sequences were obtained from naive CD8+ T cells from PBMCs. The origin of this receptor is a man in his late teens or twenties in good health. Some clones in this sample may be carry-over from other donors' samples. The rearrangement links TRBV27 to TRBJ2-7; tentative D call: TRBD1 (5 bases). The CDR3 sequence is CASSWGLTGYEQYF. CDR3 in DNA: TGTGCCAGCAGTTGGGGCCTTACGGGCTACGAGCAGTACTTC.